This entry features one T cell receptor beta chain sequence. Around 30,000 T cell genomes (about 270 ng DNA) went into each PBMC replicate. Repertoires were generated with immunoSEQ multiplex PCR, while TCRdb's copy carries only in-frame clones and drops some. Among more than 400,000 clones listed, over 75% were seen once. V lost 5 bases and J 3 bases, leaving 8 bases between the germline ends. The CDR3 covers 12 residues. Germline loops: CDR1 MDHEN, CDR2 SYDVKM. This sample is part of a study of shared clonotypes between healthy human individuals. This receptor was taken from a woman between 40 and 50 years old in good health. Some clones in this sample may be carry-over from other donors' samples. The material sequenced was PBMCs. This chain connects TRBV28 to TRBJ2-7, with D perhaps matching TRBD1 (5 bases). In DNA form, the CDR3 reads TGTGCCAGCAGTCTTGACAGCTACGAGCAGTACTTC. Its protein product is CASSLDSYEQYF.